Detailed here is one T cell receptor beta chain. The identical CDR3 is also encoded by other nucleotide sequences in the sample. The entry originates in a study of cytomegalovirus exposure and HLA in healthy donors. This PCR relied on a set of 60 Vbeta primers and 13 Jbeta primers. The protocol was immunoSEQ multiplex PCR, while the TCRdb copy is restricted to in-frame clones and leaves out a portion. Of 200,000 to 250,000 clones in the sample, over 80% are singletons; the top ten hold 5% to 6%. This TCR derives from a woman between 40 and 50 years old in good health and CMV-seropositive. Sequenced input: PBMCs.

CDR3 nucleotide sequence: TGTGCCAGCAGCTTACGGCAGACAGCTAACTATGGCTACACCTTC. Its translation: CASSLRQTANYGYTF. The gene calls are TRBV7-2 and TRBJ1-2; D perhaps matches TRBD1 (5 bases). In germline, CDR1 is SGHTA, CDR2 FQGNSA. Trimming removed 2 bases from V and 0 bases from J, with 10 bases in between. The CDR3 extends over 15 amino acids.